This TCR beta chain was retrieved from a study of T cell responses to AZD1222 COVID-19 vaccine. Study-level findings and limits: Just five to seven AZD1222 recipients tested seropositive at baseline. Researchers report vaccine-associated CD4 TCRs spanning spike, with dominance at 160-218 and 743-854.

This clone was observed a single time. The antigen remains unidentified. Trimming took 1 base from V and 7 from J, leaving 7 bases between them. This CDR3 contains 13 residues. Germline lookup yields CDR1 LGHDT and CDR2 YNNKEL (reference sequence). The table came from immunoSEQ multiplex PCR; TCRdb's copy has only in-frame clones and leaves some out. The sample holds approximately 150,000 clones, less than 95% seen once. Sequencing was performed on peripheral blood, taken 28 days after the second AZD1222 dose. V gene TRBV3-1 (or the pseudogene TRBV3-2) combines with J gene TRBJ1-4; D remains unclear. The clonotype originates from an adult who received the AZD1222 COVID-19 vaccine. The DNA of the CDR3 is TGTGCCAGCAGCCAAGTCGAAGCTGAAAAACTGTTTTTT. This sequence encodes CASSQVEAEKLFF.